This TCR beta chain was sequenced during a study of blood T cell repertoires in COVID-19. In the study overall: COVID-19 samples, acute and convalescent, were from the United States, Italy and Spain. PBMCs, B-cell-depleted T cells, or T cells were the source of the cDNA or gDNA that made up the material.

Under the authors' procedure: Estimation of nucleated cell counts relied on the amplification of reference gene primers. Libraries were prepared by immunoSEQ multiplex PCR; TCRdb keeps only in-frame clonotypes and omits some of them. V and J calls and clone size are copied from that table; D and trimming were computed from the DNA. The sample records approximately 60,000 clones, 70% to 80% being singletons. Germline-derived CDR1 and CDR2 are LNHDA and SQIVND (reference sequence). CDR3 length equals 13 residues. V lost 11 bases to trimming and J lost 10 bases, with 23 bases between them. V usage is TRBV19 and J usage is TRBJ1-1, with D possibly TRBD1 on 6 matching bases. The sample comprised peripheral blood. The origin of this receptor is a man between 45 and 60 years old with active or convalescent COVID-19. This chain's CDR3 is CARNVGAGVGAFF. In nucleotides, the CDR3 is TGTGCCCGCAATGTGGGGGCGGGGGTGGGAGCTTTCTTT.